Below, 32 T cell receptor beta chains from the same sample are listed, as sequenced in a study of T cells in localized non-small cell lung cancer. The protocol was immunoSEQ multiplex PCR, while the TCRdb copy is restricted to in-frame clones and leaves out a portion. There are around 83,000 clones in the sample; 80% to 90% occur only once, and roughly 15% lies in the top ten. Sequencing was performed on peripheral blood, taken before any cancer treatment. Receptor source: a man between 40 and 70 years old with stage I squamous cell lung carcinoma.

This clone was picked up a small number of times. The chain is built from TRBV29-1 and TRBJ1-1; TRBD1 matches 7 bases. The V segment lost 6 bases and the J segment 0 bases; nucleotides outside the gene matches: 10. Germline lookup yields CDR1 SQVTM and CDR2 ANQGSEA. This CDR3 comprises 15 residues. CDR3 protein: CSVLGGRGLNTEAFF. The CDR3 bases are TGCAGCGTCCTGGGGGGCAGGGGGTTGAACACTGAAGCTTTCTTT.

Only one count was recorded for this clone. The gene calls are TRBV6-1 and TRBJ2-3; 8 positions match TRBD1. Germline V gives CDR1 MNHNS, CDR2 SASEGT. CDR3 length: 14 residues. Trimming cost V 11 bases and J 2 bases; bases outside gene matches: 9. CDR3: CAGGTGGYTDTQYF. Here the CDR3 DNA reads TGTGCCGGCGGTACAGGGGGATACACAGATACGCAGTATTTT.

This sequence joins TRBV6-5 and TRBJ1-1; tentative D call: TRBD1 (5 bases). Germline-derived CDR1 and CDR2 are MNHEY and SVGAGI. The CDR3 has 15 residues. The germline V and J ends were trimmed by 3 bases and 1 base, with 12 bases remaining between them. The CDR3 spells CASSYNIRANTEAFF. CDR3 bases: TGTGCCAGCAGTTATAATATCAGGGCGAACACTGAAGCTTTCTTT.

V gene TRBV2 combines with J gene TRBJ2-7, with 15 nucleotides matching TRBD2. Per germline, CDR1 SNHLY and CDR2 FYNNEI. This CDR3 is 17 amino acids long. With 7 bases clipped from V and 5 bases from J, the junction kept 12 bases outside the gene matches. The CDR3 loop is CASTTRRTSGGADEQYF. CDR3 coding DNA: TGTGCCAGCACGACGAGGCGGACTAGCGGGGGGGCTGACGAGCAGTACTTC.

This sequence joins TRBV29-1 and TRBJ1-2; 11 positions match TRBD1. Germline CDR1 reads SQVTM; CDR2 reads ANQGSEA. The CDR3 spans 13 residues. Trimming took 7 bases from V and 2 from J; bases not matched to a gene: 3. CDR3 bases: TGCAGCGCTGGGACAGGGGGAAACTATGGCTACACCTTC. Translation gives CSAGTGGNYGYTF.

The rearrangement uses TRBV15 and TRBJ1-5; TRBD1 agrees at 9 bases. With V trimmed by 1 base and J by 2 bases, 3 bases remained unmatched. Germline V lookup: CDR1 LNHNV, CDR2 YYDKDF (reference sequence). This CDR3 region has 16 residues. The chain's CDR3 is CATSRGTGEGNQPQHF. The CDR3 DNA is TGTGCCACCAGCAGAGGGACAGGGGAAGGCAATCAGCCCCAGCATTTT.

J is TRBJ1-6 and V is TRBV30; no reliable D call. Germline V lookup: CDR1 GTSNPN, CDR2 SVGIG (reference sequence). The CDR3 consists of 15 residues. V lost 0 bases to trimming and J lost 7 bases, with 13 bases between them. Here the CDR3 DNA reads TGTGCCTGGAGTGTATTGATACGGTTAAATTCACCCCTCCACTTT. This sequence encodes CAWSVLIRLNSPLHF. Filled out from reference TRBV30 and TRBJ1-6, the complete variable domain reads SQTIHQWPATLVQPVGSPLSLECTVEGTSNPNLYWYRQAAGRGLQLLFYSVGIGQISSEVPQNLSASRPQDRQFILSSKKLLLSDSGFYLCAWSVLIRLNSPLHFGNGTRLTVT.

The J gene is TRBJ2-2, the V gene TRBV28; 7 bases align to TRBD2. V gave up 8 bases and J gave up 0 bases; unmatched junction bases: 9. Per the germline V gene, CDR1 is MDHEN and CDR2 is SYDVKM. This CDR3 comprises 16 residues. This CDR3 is CASARMRGSNTGELFF. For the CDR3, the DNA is TGTGCCAGCGCCCGGATGCGGGGGTCGAACACCGGGGAGCTGTTTTTT.

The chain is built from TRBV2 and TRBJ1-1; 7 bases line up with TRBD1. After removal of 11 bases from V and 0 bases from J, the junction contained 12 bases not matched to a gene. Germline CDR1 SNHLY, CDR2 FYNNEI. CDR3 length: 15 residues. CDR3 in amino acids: CAVPPKGQLNTEAFF. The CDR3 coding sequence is TGTGCCGTCCCTCCTAAGGGACAGTTGAACACTGAAGCTTTCTTT.

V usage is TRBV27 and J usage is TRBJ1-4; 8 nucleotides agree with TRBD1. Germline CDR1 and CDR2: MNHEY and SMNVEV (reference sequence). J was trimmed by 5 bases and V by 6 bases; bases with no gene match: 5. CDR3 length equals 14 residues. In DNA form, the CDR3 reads TGTGCCAGCAGGGAAACAGGGGGGAATGAAAAACTGTTTTTT. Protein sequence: CASRETGGNEKLFF.

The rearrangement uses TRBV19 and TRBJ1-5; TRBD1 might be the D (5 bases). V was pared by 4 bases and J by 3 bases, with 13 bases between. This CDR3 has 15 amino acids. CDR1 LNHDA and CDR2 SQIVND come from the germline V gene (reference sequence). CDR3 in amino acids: CASSTSRGVNQPQHF. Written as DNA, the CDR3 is TGTGCCAGTAGTACCTCGAGGGGCGTCAATCAGCCCCAGCATTTT.

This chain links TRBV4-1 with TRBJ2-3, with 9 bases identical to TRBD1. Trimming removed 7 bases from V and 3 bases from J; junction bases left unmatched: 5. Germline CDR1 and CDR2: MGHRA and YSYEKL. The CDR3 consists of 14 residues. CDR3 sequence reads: CASKYGQGTDTQYF. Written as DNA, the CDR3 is TGCGCCAGCAAATACGGACAGGGGACAGATACGCAGTATTTT.

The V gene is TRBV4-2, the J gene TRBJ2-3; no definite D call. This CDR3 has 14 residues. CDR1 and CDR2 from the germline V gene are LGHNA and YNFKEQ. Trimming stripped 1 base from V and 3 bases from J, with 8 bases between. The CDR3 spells CASSQAAETDTQYF. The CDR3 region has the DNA TGTGCCAGCAGCCAAGCGGCCGAAACAGATACGCAGTATTTT.

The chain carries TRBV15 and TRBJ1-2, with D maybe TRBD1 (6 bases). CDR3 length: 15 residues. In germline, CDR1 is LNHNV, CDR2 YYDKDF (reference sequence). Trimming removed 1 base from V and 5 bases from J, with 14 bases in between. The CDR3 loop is CATSRGGTPVYGYTF. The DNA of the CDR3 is TGTGCCACCAGCAGAGGGGGGACACCCGTATATGGCTACACCTTC.

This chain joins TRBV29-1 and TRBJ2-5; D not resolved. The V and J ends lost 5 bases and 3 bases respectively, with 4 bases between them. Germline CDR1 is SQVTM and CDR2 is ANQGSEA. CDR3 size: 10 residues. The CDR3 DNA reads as TGCAGCGTTATAGAAGAGACCCAGTACTTC. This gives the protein CSVIEETQYF. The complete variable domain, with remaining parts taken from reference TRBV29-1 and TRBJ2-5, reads SAVISQKPSRDICQRGTSLTIQCQVDSQVTMMFWYRQQPGQSLTLIATANQGSEATYESGFVIDKFPISRPNLTFSTLTVSNMSPEDSSIYLCSVIEETQYFGPGTRLLVL.

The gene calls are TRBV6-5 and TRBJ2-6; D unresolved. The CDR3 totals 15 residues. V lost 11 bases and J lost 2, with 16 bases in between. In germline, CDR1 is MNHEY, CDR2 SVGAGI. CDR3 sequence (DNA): TGTGCCTGCCGATCCCGACCCCCTGGGGCCAACGTCCTGACTTTC. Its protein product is CACRSRPPGANVLTF.

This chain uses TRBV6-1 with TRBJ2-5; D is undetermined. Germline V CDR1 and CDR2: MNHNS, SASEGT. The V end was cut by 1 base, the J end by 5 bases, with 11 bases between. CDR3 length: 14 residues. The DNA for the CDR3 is TGTGCCAGCAGTGAAGACGGGCTGATGGAGACCCAGTACTTC. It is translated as CASSEDGLMETQYF.

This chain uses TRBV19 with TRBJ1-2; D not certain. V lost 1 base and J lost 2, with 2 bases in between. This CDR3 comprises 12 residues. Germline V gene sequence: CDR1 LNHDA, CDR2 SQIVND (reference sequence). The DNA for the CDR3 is TGTGCCAGTAGTATAGCCAACTATGGCTACACCTTC. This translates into CASSIANYGYTF.

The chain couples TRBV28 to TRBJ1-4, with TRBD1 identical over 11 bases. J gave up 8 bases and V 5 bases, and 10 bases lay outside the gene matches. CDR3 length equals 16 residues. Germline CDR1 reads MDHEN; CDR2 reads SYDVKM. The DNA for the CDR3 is TGTGCCAGCAGTCCCCCCCGGGGACAGGGGGGCGAAAAACTGTTTTTT. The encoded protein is CASSPPRGQGGEKLFF. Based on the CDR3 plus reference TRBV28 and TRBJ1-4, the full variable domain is DVKVTQSSRYLVKRTGEKVFLECVQDMDHENMFWYRQDPGLGLRLIYFSYDVKMKEKGDIPEGYSVSREKKERFSLILESASTNQTSMYLCASSPPRGQGGEKLFFGSGTQLSVL.

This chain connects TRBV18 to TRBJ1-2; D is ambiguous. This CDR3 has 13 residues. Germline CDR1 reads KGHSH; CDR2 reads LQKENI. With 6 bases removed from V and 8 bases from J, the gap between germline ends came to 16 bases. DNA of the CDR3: TGTGCCAGCTCCCCCACCGCGGACGAAGGCTACACCTTC. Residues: CASSPTADEGYTF.

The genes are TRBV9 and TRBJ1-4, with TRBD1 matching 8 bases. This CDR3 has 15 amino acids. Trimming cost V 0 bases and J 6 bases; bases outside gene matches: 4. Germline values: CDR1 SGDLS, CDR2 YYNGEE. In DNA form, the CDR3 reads TGTGCCAGCAGCGTAGATGTGACAGGGGATGAAAAACTGTTTTTT. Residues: CASSVDVTGDEKLFF.

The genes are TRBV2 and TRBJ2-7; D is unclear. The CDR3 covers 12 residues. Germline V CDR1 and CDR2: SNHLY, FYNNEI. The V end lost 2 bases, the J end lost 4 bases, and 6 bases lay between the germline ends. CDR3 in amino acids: CASSERVYEQYF. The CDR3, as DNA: TGTGCCAGCAGTGAACGCGTTTACGAGCAGTACTTC. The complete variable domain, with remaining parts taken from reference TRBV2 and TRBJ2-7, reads EPEVTQTPSHQVTQMGQEVILRCVPISNHLYFYWYRQILGQKVEFLVSFYNNEISEKSEIFDDQFSVERPDGSNFTLKIRSTKLEDSAMYFCASSERVYEQYFGPGTRLTVT.

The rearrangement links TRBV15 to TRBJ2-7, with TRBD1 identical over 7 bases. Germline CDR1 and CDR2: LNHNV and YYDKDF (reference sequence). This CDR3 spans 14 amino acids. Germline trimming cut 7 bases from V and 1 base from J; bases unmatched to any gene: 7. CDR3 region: CATKRDRPSYEQYF. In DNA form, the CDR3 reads TGTGCCACCAAGAGGGACAGACCTTCCTACGAGCAGTACTTC.

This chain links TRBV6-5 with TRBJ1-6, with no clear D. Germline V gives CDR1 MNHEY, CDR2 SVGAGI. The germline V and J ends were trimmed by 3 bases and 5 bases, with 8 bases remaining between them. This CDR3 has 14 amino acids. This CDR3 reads CASSYSVNNSPLHF. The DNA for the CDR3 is TGTGCCAGCAGTTATTCCGTTAATAATTCACCCCTCCACTTT.

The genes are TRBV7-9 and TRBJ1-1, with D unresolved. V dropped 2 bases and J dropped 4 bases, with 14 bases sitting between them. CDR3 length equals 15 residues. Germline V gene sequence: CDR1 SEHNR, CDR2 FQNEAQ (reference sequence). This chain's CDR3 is CASSLLLTRSTEAFF. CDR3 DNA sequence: TGTGCCAGCAGCTTACTCCTTACCCGGAGCACTGAAGCTTTCTTT.

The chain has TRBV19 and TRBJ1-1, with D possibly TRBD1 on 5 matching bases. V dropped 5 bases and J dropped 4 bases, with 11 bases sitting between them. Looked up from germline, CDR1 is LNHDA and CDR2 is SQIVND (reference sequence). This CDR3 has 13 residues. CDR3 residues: CASSFRVGTEAFF. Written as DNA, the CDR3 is TGTGCCAGTAGTTTCAGGGTGGGCACTGAAGCTTTCTTT. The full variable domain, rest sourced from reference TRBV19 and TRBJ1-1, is DGGITQSPKYLFRKEGQNVTLSCEQNLNHDAMYWYRQDPGQGLRLIYYSQIVNDFQKGDIAEGYSVSREKKESFPLTVTSAQKNPTAFYLCASSFRVGTEAFFGQGTRLTVV.

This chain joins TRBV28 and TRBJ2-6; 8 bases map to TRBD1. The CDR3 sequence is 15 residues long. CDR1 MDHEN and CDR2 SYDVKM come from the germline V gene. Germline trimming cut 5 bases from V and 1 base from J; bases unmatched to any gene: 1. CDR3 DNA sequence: TGTGCCAGCAGTACAGGGGGTTCTGGGGCCAACGTCCTGACTTTC. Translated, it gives CASSTGGSGANVLTF.

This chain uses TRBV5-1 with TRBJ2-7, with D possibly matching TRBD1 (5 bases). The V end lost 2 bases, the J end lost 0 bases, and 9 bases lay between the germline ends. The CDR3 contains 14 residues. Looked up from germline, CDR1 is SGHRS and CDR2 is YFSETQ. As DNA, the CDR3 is TGCGCCAGCAGCTTTCCGGACAACTCCTACGAGCAGTACTTC. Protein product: CASSFPDNSYEQYF.

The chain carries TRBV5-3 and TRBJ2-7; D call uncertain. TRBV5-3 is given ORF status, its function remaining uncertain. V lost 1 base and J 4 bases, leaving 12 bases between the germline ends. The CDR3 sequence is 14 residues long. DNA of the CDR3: TGTGCCAGAAGCTTGACACCAGTTTTTTACGAGCAGTACTTC. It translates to CARSLTPVFYEQYF.

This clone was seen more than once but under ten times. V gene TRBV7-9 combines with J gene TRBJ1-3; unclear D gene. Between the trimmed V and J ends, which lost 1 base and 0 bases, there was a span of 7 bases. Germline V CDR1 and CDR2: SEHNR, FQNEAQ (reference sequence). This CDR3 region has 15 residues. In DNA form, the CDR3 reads TGTGCCAGCAGCTTAGGGCAGCTCTCTGGAAACACCATATATTTT. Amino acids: CASSLGQLSGNTIYF.

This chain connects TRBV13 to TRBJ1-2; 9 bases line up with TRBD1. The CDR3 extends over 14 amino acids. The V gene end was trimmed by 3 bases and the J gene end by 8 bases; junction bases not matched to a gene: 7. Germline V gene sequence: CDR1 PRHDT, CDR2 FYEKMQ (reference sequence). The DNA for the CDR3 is TGTGCCAGCAGCTTCGGGACAGGGCGACCGGGCTACACCTTC. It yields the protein CASSFGTGRPGYTF.

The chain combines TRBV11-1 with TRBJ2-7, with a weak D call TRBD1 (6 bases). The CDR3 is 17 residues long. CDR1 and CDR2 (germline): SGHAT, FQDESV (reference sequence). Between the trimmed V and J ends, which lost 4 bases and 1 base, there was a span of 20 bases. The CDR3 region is CASSSGIRRTASYEQYF. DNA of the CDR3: TGTGCCAGCAGCTCAGGAATTCGAAGGACAGCTTCCTACGAGCAGTACTTC.